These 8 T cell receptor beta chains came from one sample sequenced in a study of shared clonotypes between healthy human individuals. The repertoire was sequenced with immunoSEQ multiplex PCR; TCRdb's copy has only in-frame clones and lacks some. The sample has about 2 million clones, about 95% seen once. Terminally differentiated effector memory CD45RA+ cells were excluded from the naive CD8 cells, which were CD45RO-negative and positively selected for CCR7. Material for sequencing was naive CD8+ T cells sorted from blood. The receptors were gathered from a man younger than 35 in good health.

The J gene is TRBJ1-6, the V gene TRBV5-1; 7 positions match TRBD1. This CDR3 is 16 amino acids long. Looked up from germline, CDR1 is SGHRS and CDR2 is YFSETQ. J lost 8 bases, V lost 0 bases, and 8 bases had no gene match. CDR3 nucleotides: TGCGCCAGCAGCTTGGACTTGACAGGGAGTGATTCACCCCTCCACTTT. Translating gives CASSLDLTGSDSPLHF.

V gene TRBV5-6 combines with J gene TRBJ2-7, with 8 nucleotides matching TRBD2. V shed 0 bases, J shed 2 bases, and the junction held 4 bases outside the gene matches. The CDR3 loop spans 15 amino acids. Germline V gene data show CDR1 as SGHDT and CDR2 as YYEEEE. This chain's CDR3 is CASSLEPGLAYEQYF. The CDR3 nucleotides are TGTGCCAGCAGCTTGGAACCGGGACTAGCCTACGAGCAGTACTTC.

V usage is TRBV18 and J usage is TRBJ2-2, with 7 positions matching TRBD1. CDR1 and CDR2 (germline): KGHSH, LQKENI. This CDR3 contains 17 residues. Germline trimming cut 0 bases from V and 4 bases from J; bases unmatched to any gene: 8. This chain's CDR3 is CASSPPGRQGATGELFF. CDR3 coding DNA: TGTGCCAGCTCACCACCGGGGAGACAGGGTGCCACCGGGGAGCTGTTTTTT.

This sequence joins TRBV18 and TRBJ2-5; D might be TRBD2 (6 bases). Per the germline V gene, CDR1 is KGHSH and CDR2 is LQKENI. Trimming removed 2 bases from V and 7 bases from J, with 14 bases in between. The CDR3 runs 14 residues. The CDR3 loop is CASSPEASVVTQYF. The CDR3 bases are TGTGCCAGCTCACCAGAGGCTAGCGTTGTGACCCAGTACTTC.

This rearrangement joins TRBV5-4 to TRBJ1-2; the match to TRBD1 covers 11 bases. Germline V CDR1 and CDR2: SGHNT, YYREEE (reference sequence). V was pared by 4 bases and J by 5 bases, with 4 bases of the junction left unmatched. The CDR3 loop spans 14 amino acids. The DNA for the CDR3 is TGTGCCAGCAGCGCGGACAGGGGGCTGTATGGCTACACCTTC. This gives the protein CASSADRGLYGYTF.

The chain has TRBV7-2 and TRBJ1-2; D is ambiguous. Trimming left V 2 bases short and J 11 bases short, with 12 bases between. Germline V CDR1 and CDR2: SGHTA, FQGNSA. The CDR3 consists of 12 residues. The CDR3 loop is CASSLPPRRYTF. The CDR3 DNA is TGTGCCAGCAGCTTACCCCCGAGACGGTACACCTTC.

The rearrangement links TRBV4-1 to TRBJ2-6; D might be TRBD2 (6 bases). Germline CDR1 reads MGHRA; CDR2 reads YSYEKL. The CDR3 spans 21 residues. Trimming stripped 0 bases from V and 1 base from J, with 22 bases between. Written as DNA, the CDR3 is TGCGCCAGCAGCCAAGAGGGGGGTCTAGGCCCGGGGAGATCTGGGGCCAACGTCCTGACTTTC. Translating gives CASSQEGGLGPGRSGANVLTF.

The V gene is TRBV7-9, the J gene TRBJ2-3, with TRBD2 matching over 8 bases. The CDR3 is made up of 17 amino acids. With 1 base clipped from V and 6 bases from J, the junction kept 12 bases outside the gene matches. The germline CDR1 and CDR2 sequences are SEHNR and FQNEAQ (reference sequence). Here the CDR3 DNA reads TGTGCCAGCAGCTTAGGCCGTGGGGGACTAGAAACGGATACGCAGTATTTT. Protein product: CASSLGRGGLETDTQYF.